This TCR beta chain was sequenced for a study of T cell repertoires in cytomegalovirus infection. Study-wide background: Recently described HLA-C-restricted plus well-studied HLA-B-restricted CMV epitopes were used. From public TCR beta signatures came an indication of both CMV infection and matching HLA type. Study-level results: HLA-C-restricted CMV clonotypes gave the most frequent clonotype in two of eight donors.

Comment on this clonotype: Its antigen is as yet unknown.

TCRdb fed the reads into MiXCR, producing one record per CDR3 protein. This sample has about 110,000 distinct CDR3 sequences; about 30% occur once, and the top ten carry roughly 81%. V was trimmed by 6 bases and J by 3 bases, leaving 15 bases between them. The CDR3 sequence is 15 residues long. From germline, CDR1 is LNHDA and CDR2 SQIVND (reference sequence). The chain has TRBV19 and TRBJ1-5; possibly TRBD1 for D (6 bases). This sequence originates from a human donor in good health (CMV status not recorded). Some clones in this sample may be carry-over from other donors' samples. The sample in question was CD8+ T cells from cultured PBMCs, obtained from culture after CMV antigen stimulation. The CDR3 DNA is TGTGCCAGTAGCAAATATACAGGGTTCAATCAGCCCCAGCATTTT. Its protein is CASSKYTGFNQPQHF.